This T cell receptor (beta chain) originates from a study of a mutant IDH1 vaccine in newly diagnosed glioma. Turning to the study itself: The week-35 safety follow-up was V12, and the week-47 study end was V13.

Time point denoted: week 35, safety follow-up. Vaccinated patients received 300 ug of mutant IDH1 20-mer peptide per dose, with topical imiquimod. The CDR3 runs 13 residues. From germline, CDR1 is LGHNT and CDR2 FRNRAP. The trim removed 3 bases at V and 8 bases at J, leaving 3 bases unmatched. Sequenced by immunoSEQ multiplex PCR; TCRdb stores in-frame clones only, minus some. The top ten clones hold over 15% of a sample with under 40,000 clones, 81% of them seen once. Regarding this clone: Antigen unknown.

Sample: PBMCs, taken from a glioma patient whose treatment included an IDH1 peptide vaccine. This clonotype was sampled from a man aged 30-40 years with glioma. This chain uses TRBV12-5 with TRBJ1-2; 10 nucleotides align to TRBD1. The CDR3 DNA is TGTGCTAGTGGTTTCGGGACAGGGGAGGGCTACACCTTC. This codes for CASGFGTGEGYTF.